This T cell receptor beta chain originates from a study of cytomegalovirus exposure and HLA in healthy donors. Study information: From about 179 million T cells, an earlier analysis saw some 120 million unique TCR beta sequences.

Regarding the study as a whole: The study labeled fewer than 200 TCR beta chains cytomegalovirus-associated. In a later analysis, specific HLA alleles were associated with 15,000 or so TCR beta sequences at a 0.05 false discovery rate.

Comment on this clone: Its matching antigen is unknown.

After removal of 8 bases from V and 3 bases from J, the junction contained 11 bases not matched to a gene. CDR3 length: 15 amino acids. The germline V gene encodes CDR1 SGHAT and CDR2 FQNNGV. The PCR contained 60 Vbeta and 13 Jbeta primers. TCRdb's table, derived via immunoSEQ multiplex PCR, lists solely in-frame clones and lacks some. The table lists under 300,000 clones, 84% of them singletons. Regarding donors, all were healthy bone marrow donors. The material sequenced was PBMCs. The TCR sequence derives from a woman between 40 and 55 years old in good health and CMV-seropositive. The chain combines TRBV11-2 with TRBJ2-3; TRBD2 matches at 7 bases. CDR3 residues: CASPAGREPTDTQYF. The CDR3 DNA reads TGTGCCAGCCCCGCGGGGCGGGAGCCAACAGATACGCAGTATTTT.